This TCR beta chain originates from a study (dated by TCRdb to the mid-2010s). In terms of the full investigation: The study tested whether tumor-infiltrating Tregs in breast cancer are recruited from blood Tregs or converted in situ from other CD4+ T cell subsets.

V and J are truncated by 1 base and 0 bases respectively, leaving an intervening sequence of 9 bases. The CDR3, cysteine through phenylalanine, is 15 amino acids long. The read is trimmed to its CDR3 DNA, 45 bases read in frame from base 1. CDR1 and CDR2, per the germline V gene, are SGHVS and FQNEAQ. Findings and caveats that apply to the study as a whole: The greatest overlap of tumor-infiltrating Treg TCR alpha and beta sequences was with tumor naive CD4+ T cells, followed next by blood naive CD4+ T cells. Tumor memory CD4+ T cell TCR gene usage was found to cluster with blood and lymph node memory CD4+ cells and with lymph node naive CD4+ cells. The validation in the larger cohort was limited to a single TCR beta V-J rearrangement instead of whole repertoires.

This clonotype came up many times. Its antigen has not been determined. No much larger clone exists at a distance of one base, and base qualities are not known. The Miltenyi Naive CD4+ T Cell Isolation kit was used to purify naive CD4+ T cells, and Tregs were depleted with CD25 microbeads. Tregs, naive and memory CD4+ T cells from tumor, blood and ipsilateral draining lymph nodes of a handful of breast cancer patients underwent full-length TCR alpha and beta sequencing. Ficoll density gradient centrifugation was used to isolate mononuclear cells from either lymph nodes or less than 55 ml of peripheral blood. A purity exceeding 90% was confirmed by FACS for the sorted cell populations. Full-length TCR variable regions were amplified by 5' RACE PCR using constant-region reverse primers, and then by semi-nested PCR using Nested Universal Primer A. The ReliaPrep RNA Cell Miniprep System was used to extract total RNA, which was then reverse transcribed into 5'RACE-ready cDNA with the SMARTer RACE 5'/3' Kit. An Illumina MiSeq was used to sequence the full-length TCR alpha and beta libraries, which had been barcoded with multiplex adaptors. As for the authors' bioinformatics: For each of nine subset-tissue groups, sequencing data from the five patients were pooled, and the groups were compared by unsupervised clustering of TCR gene usage. The Morisita-Horn index was used to calculate repertoire similarity, with shared sequences weighted according to their contribution to each repertoire. TCRdb itself trimmed the public reads at Q25 with fastp, ran MiXCR and retained productive beta chains. Entries are consolidated by CDR3 protein sequence, retaining the most common genes and DNA. TCRdb's processing, not the authors', yielded these V and J calls. This sample holds roughly 13,000 distinct CDR3 sequences; about 25% were observed only once. Clones ranked in the top ten supply less than 4% of the sample.

This TCR derives from a female donor with breast cancer. The sequence links TRBV7-8 to TRBJ1-1; a tentative D match to TRBD1 spans 5 bases. Input material: naive CD4+ T cells sorted from blood. The sample's cell subset or site label, in plain terms: naive CD4+ T cells, CD4+CD45RA+CD25-. The CDR3 region: CASSLGAGLNTEAFF. The DNA sequence is as follows: TGTGCCAGCAGCTTAGGGGCGGGGCTGAACACTGAAGCTTTCTTT.